This record covers a single TCR beta chain. Its antigen is still unknown. Base-call qualities are not available, and no considerably larger clone is one nucleotide away. The time point label of this sample denotes: baseline before first vaccination. Vaccinee samples were obtained from the UK trials COV001 and COV002, which included a single-blind randomized controlled phase 2/3 trial of AZD1222 (ChAdOx1 nCoV-19) in healthy adults. Trial participant PBMC samples were collected at day 0 and day 28 after the second dose for TCRbeta chain sequencing. The CDR3 regions of human TCRbeta chains were analyzed by immunosequencing. The source study handled its data this way. TCRs in the repertoires were matched against a reference library of SARS-CoV-2-specific TCRs that had been generated with the MIRA antigen-specificity platform. Breadth was defined as the fraction of unique TCRs that were SARS-CoV-2-associated, and depth was defined as the fraction of total T cells that were SARS-CoV-2-associated. Using the MIRA data, each spike-specific TCR was mapped to the spike region that the TCR reacts to and placed in a CD4 or CD8 class. Log10-transformed breadth and depth values were compared by one-way ANOVA with Sidak's multiple comparisons tests. TCRdb re-hosts the immuneACCESS table, in-frame sequences only. Its copies lack some clones; in the studies checked, an unresolved V gene accounts for under half of them, and the cause for the rest is not known. V and J calls and clone size are given by that table; D and trimming were obtained from the DNA. Counted in this sample were some 90,000 clones; approximately 88% of them appeared once. The top ten constitute under 20% of the sample.

This sample stems from a study of T cell responses to AZD1222 COVID-19 vaccine (TCRdb year 2021). Some background on the complete study: AZD1222 recipients whose second dose came at about 4 weeks and those whose second dose came at about 12 weeks were combined into one group, since spike-specific TCR depth and breadth did not differ between the two schedules. TCR sequencing covered over 230 trial participants: 200 to 210 given two doses of AZD1222 and around 26 given two doses of MenACWY control vaccine. Trial participants were enrolled by age into subgroups of 18-55, 56-69 and 70-plus years, and 148, 28 and 57 TCR-sequenced participants, respectively, were included in these subgroups. Summary of the overall study and its limitations: In the small 56-69-year group, the increase in depth fell short of significance, most likely because of low power. The whole spike protein was spanned by vaccine-associated CD4 TCRs, and dominant responses were seen in regions 160-218 and 743-854. No day 14 peak-response samples were available, so repertoires were characterized only after the peak T cell response. Reportedly, close to half of the unique spike-specific TCRs recognized epitopes lying outside the regions that are mutated in the B.1.351 and B.1.1.7 variants. Participants were mostly white British, with more females than males. The authors suggested clonal diversity may have been underestimated. After two AZD1222 doses, both the breadth and the depth of spike-specific TCRs were significantly higher than at day 0 and than in MenACWY recipients. Conclusions about previously exposed vaccinees are limited because only six or seven AZD1222 recipients were SARS-CoV-2 seropositive at baseline.

The V end gives up 5 bases and the J end 7 bases, leaving 11 bases in the junction not matched to a gene. CDR1 and CDR2 are drawn from the germline V gene (reference sequence): MNHEY, SMNVEV. Including the terminal cysteine and phenylalanine, the CDR3 comprises 15 residues. The retained sequence is limited to the CDR3, 45 bases, with the frame set at the first base. The source material was peripheral blood, sampled on day 0 of AZD1222 vaccination. The chain joins TRBV27 to TRBJ1-5, and TRBD1 aligns with 7 junction nucleotides. The clonotype comes from an adult in good health. The DNA sequence follows: TGTGCCAGCAGTCCCCGAGGGGGCTATCGGCAGCCCCAGCATTTT. It specifies CASSPRGGYRQPQHF.